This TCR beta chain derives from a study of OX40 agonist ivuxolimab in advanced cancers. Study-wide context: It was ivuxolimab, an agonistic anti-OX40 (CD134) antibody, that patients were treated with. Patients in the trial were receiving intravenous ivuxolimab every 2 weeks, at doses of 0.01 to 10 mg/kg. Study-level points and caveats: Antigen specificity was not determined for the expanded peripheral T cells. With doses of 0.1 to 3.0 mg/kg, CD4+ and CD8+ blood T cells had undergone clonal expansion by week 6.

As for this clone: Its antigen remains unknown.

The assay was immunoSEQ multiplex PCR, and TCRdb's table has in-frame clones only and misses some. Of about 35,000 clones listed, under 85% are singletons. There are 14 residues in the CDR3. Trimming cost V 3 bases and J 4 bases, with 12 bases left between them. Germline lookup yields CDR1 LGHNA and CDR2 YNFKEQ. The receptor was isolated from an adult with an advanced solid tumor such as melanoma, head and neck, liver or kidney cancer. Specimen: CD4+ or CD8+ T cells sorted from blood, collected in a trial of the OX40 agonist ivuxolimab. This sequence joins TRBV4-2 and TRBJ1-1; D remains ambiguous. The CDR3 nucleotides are TGTGCCAGCAGCCAGCCTGATTTTGGCACTGAAGCTTTCTTT. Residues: CASSQPDFGTEAFF.